This T cell receptor (beta chain) originates from a study of a mutant IDH1 vaccine in newly diagnosed glioma. J gave up 9 bases and V 4 bases, and 7 bases lay outside the gene matches. Germline CDR1 reads SGHTS; CDR2 reads YDEGEE. The CDR3 consists of 14 residues. Sequencing used immunoSEQ multiplex PCR; TCRdb keeps in-frame clones, though not all of them. The table includes fewer than 40,000 clones, 78% detected once. As regards this clone: Its antigen is not known.

Documented time point: week 5, during vaccination. Every vaccination contained 300 ug of the mutant IDH1 20-mer peptide and was paired with topical imiquimod. The V and J genes are TRBV5-8 and TRBJ1-6, with 7 bases aligning to TRBD1. The receptor comes from a man between 40 and 49 years old with glioma. The sequences come from PBMCs, collected from a glioma patient whose treatment included an IDH1 peptide vaccine. This CDR3 reads CASSPGQSTSPLHF. CDR3 DNA sequence: TGTGCCAGCAGCCCGGGACAGAGTACTTCACCCCTCCACTTT. The complete variable domain, with remaining parts taken from reference TRBV5-8 and TRBJ1-6, reads EAGVTQSPTHLIKTRGQQATLRCSPISGHTSVYWYQQALGLGLQFLLWYDEGEERNRGNFPPRFSGRQFPNYSSELNVNALELEDSALYLCASSPGQSTSPLHFGNGTRLTVT.